This is a list of T cell receptor beta chains from one sample in a study of cytomegalovirus exposure and HLA in healthy donors. TCRdb's copy holds only in-frame clones and misses some; the assay was immunoSEQ multiplex PCR. The sample contains 160,000 or so clones, roughly two thirds of which appear only once. What was sequenced was PBMCs. The source is a woman under 40 in good health and CMV-seronegative. Each CDR3 is given with its conserved first and last residue. A D gene is named only where the DNA matches it firmly. Some rows mark clone size as missing; the rest say once, few, many or name a class of expanded clone.

j_gene,v_gene,abundance,d_gene,CDR3aa,CDR3nt
TRBJ1-4,TRBV4-1,once,.,CASSQGPSEKLFF,TGCGCCAGCAGCCAAGGCCCCAGTGAAAAACTGTTTTTT
TRBJ1-1,TRBV5-1,.,TRBD1,CASSKRDRGNTEAFF,TGCGCCAGCAGCAAGAGGGACAGAGGGAACACTGAAGCTTTCTTT
TRBJ2-7,TRBV19,.,TRBD2,CATGTSIYEQYF,TGTGCCACCGGGACTAGTATTTACGAGCAGTACTTC
TRBJ1-5,TRBV2,.,.,CASTRDFVSNQPQHF,TGTGCCAGCACCCGGGACTTTGTCAGCAATCAGCCCCAGCATTTT
TRBJ2-5,TRBV28,.,TRBD2,CASSLAGGRETQYF,TGTGCCAGCAGTTTGGCGGGGGGGCGAGAGACCCAGTACTTC
TRBJ2-4,TRBV28,.,TRBD2,CASSGGGTKNIQYF,TGTGCCAGCAGTGGGGGGGGGACCAAAAACATTCAGTACTTC
TRBJ1-1,TRBV28,.,TRBD1,CASNPPVPGQITEAFF,TGTGCCAGCAATCCCCCCGTCCCGGGACAGATCACTGAAGCTTTCTTT
TRBJ2-3,TRBV4-3,.,TRBD2,CASSSTSGVDTQYF,TGCGCCAGCAGCTCGACTAGCGGGGTAGATACGCAGTATTTT
TRBJ2-2,TRBV7-2,few,.,CASSLGLGNGELFF,TGTGCCAGCAGCTTAGGTCTCGGGAACGGGGAGCTGTTTTTT
TRBJ2-7,TRBV11-1,once,.,CASSDRVSYEQYF,TGTGCCAGCAGCGACCGGGTCTCCTACGAGCAGTACTTC
TRBJ1-2,TRBV7-2,.,TRBD1,CASSLVGGPTNYGYTF,TGTGCCAGCAGCTTAGTAGGGGGCCCGACTAACTATGGCTACACCTTC
TRBJ2-1,TRBV7-2,.,.,CASSRQPTAYNEQFF,TGTGCCAGCAGCCGTCAACCCACAGCATACAATGAGCAGTTCTTC
TRBJ2-7,TRBV18,.,.,CASSPTRVEQYF,TGTGCCAGCTCACCAACGAGGGTCGAGCAGTACTTC
TRBJ2-3,TRBV29-1,.,.,CSVVQGTDTQYF,TGCAGCGTTGTGCAGGGCACGGATACGCAGTATTTT
TRBJ2-7,TRBV15,.,.,CATSSPSGSYEQYF,TGTGCCACCAGCAGCCCCAGCGGCAGCTACGAGCAGTACTTC
TRBJ1-2,TRBV5-1,.,.,CASSPPQGGGYTF,TGCGCCAGCAGCCCCCCCCAGGGTGGGGGCTACACCTTC
TRBJ2-1,TRBV2,.,.,CASSEEGPGDEQFF,TGTGCCAGCAGTGAGGAGGGGCCGGGGGATGAGCAGTTCTTC
TRBJ2-2,TRBV28,few,.,CASSAPATTATGELFF,TGTGCCAGCAGTGCCCCCGCGACAACGGCCACCGGGGAGCTGTTTTTT
TRBJ2-7,TRBV7-8,.,TRBD2,CASSPKLANSYEQYF,TGTGCCAGCAGCCCAAAACTAGCGAACTCCTACGAGCAGTACTTC
TRBJ2-1,TRBV5-4,.,.,CASSLGGLTGNNEQFF,TGTGCCAGCAGCTTGGGGGGCCTCACAGGTAACAATGAGCAGTTCTTC
TRBJ1-5,TRBV18,.,TRBD1,CASSPTGASNQPQHF,TGTGCCAGCTCACCTACAGGGGCGAGCAATCAGCCCCAGCATTTT
TRBJ2-7,TRBV4-1,few,TRBD1,CASSHLGQGKKYEQYF,TGCGCCAGCAGCCACCTGGGACAGGGGAAAAAGTACGAGCAGTACTTC
TRBJ1-1,TRBV6-6,.,TRBD1,CASNRGRVNTEAFF,TGTGCCAGCAACAGGGGGCGCGTGAACACTGAAGCTTTCTTT
TRBJ2-7,TRBV7-7,.,.,CASSFRLSSYEQYF,TGTGCCAGCAGCTTCAGGTTAAGCTCCTACGAGCAGTACTTC
TRBJ2-1,TRBV7-7,.,TRBD2,CASSLVAGPPDNEQFF,TGTGCTAGCAGCTTAGTAGCGGGGCCCCCGGACAATGAGCAGTTCTTC
TRBJ2-5,TRBV9,.,TRBD1,CASSVTGGGETQYF,TGTGCCAGCAGCGTCACAGGGGGCGGAGAGACCCAGTACTTC
TRBJ2-5,TRBV9,once,.,CASSVDPGRETQYF,TGTGCCAGCAGCGTAGATCCGGGTCGGGAGACCCAGTACTTC
TRBJ2-1,TRBV10-3,.,TRBD2,CAISERAASGADNEQFF,TGTGCCATCAGTGAAAGGGCGGCTAGCGGAGCCGATAATGAGCAGTTCTTC
TRBJ1-2,TRBV6-1,.,.,CASSERQGYTF,TGTGCCAGCAGTGAGAGGCAAGGCTACACCTTC
TRBJ1-1,TRBV11-1,.,TRBD1,CATRDRGTYTEAFF,TGTGCCACCCGGGACAGGGGGACTTACACTGAAGCTTTCTTT
TRBJ2-1,TRBV7-9,.,.,CASSPKFRVGNEQFF,TGTGCCAGCAGCCCCAAATTCAGGGTGGGCAATGAGCAGTTCTTC
TRBJ2-6,TRBV28,few,.,CASGGSGNGANVLPF,TGTGCCAGCGGGGGGTCAGGGAATGGGGCCAACGTCCTGCCTTTC
TRBJ2-7,TRBV7-3,.,TRBD2,CASSLTSPLAGGLYEQYF,TGTGCCAGCAGCTTAACCAGCCCACTAGCGGGAGGGCTATACGAGCAGTACTTC
TRBJ2-7,TRBV5-1,.,.,CASSFGLGVYEQYF,TGCGCCAGCAGCTTTGGCCTAGGGGTCTACGAGCAGTACTTC
TRBJ2-3,TRBV7-9,few,.,CASSGLDGEEAQYF,TGTGCCAGCAGCGGGCTCGACGGGGAGGAGGCGCAGTATTTT
TRBJ2-2,TRBV19,.,.,CASSIGHHTGELFF,TGTGCCAGTAGTATTGGCCACCACACCGGGGAGCTGTTTTTT